These T cell receptor beta chains were read from a single sample in a study of T cell responses to AZD1222 COVID-19 vaccine. The protocol was immunoSEQ multiplex PCR, while the TCRdb copy is restricted to in-frame clones and leaves out a portion. The repertoire has roughly 140,000 clones, about 92% of them found once; the top ten carry 4.5% to 5.5%. Sequenced here: peripheral blood, sampled on day 0 of AZD1222 vaccination. The receptor set was obtained from an adult in good health. Both conserved end residues are part of each CDR3. D genes are given only for firm matches. Clone size is stated in some rows and not others, as once, few, many or a class when expanded.

abundance: few
j_gene: TRBJ1-2
d_gene: TRBD1
v_gene: TRBV7-8
CDR3nt: TGTGCCAGCAGCCCGACGGACAGGGGGCAGGTCGGCTATGGCTACACCTTC
CDR3aa: CASSPTDRGQVGYGYTF

abundance: once
j_gene: TRBJ1-2
d_gene: NA
v_gene: TRBV9
CDR3nt: TGTGCCAGCAGCGGTTGGGGCGGGGGACCCTTTGACTATGGCTACACCTTC
CDR3aa: CASSGWGGGPFDYGYTF

abundance: once
j_gene: TRBJ2-5
d_gene: NA
v_gene: TRBV5-4
CDR3nt: TGTGCCAGCAGCTTGGGAGTTCTCCGGGTCCCCACCCAAGAGACCCAGTACTTC
CDR3aa: CASSLGVLRVPTQETQYF

abundance: NA
j_gene: TRBJ1-1
d_gene: NA
v_gene: TRBV29-1
CDR3nt: TGCAGCGCTCCCCTAGGGTCTCCTTCTCTACCGAACACTGAAGCTTTCTTT
CDR3aa: CSAPLGSPSLPNTEAFF

abundance: NA
j_gene: TRBJ2-7
d_gene: NA
v_gene: TRBV6-2/TRBV6-3
CDR3nt: TGTGCCAGCAGTTCCTGGGCAGGGCATTACGAGCAGTACTTC
CDR3aa: CASSSWAGHYEQYF

abundance: once
j_gene: TRBJ2-1
d_gene: NA
v_gene: TRBV24-1
CDR3nt: TGTGCCACCAGTGATCGGGATGAGCAGTTCTTC
CDR3aa: CATSDRDEQFF

abundance: NA
j_gene: TRBJ1-2
d_gene: NA
v_gene: TRBV6-5
CDR3nt: TGTGCCACACCTAATAGCGACCGCTATGGCTACACCTTC
CDR3aa: CATPNSDRYGYTF

abundance: NA
j_gene: TRBJ1-2
d_gene: NA
v_gene: TRBV19
CDR3nt: TGTGCCAGTAGTCCCACCGGGGCAGGGGCTCCCTATGGCTACACCTTC
CDR3aa: CASSPTGAGAPYGYTF

abundance: once
j_gene: TRBJ1-2
d_gene: TRBD1
v_gene: TRBV6-6
CDR3nt: TGTGCCAGCAGTGCCTCCGGGACAGAGTATCGTTATGGCTACACCTTC
CDR3aa: CASSASGTEYRYGYTF

abundance: NA
j_gene: TRBJ2-3
d_gene: NA
v_gene: TRBV9
CDR3nt: TGTGCCAGCAGCGTCCCCGGGAGCATCACAGATACGCAGTATTTT
CDR3aa: CASSVPGSITDTQYF

abundance: NA
j_gene: TRBJ1-2
d_gene: NA
v_gene: TRBV3-1/TRBV3-2
CDR3nt: TGTGCCAGCAGCCAAAGGTCAGTACGTGGCTATGGCTACACCTTC
CDR3aa: CASSQRSVRGYGYTF

abundance: NA
j_gene: TRBJ2-7
d_gene: NA
v_gene: TRBV7-9
CDR3nt: TGTGCCAGCAGCGCCTGGGACCGTACCTACGAGCAGTACTTC
CDR3aa: CASSAWDRTYEQYF

abundance: once
j_gene: TRBJ2-1
d_gene: TRBD1
v_gene: TRBV29-1
CDR3nt: TGCAGCGTTGGTTGGACAGGGGCAACATACAATGAGCAGTTCTTC
CDR3aa: CSVGWTGATYNEQFF

abundance: NA
j_gene: TRBJ1-5
d_gene: TRBD1
v_gene: TRBV6-1
CDR3nt: TGTGCCAGCAGTGAAGCGATGGCAGGGGGTCAGCCCCAGCATTTT
CDR3aa: CASSEAMAGGQPQHF

abundance: NA
j_gene: TRBJ2-7
d_gene: NA
v_gene: TRBV7-2
CDR3nt: TGTGCCAGCAGCTCCTACGTAGGCGAGCAGTACTTC
CDR3aa: CASSSYVGEQYF

abundance: NA
j_gene: TRBJ2-3
d_gene: NA
v_gene: TRBV6-5
CDR3nt: TGTGCCAGCAGGCAGGGGGGGGCAGATACGCAGTATTTT
CDR3aa: CASRQGGADTQYF

abundance: NA
j_gene: TRBJ1-2
d_gene: TRBD1
v_gene: TRBV5-1
CDR3nt: TGCGCCAGCAGCTTGTTACAGGGGGCGGATGGCTACACCTTC
CDR3aa: CASSLLQGADGYTF

abundance: NA
j_gene: TRBJ1-1
d_gene: NA
v_gene: TRBV11-2
CDR3nt: TGTGCCAGCAGCCTAGAGGGGGGGCACACTGAAGCTTTCTTT
CDR3aa: CASSLEGGHTEAFF

abundance: NA
j_gene: TRBJ2-3
d_gene: NA
v_gene: TRBV19
CDR3nt: TGTGCCAGTAGGGAGGGGGGGGCCTTCACAGATACGCAGTATTTT
CDR3aa: CASREGGAFTDTQYF

abundance: NA
j_gene: TRBJ1-2
d_gene: NA
v_gene: TRBV7-8
CDR3nt: TGTGCCAGCAGCCAAGACAGAGTAAACTATGGCTACACCTTC
CDR3aa: CASSQDRVNYGYTF

abundance: NA
j_gene: TRBJ2-1
d_gene: TRBD1
v_gene: TRBV7-2
CDR3nt: TGTGCCAGCAGCTCAGGGGCACAGGGGGGTTACAATGAGCAGTTCTTC
CDR3aa: CASSSGAQGGYNEQFF

abundance: NA
j_gene: TRBJ2-1
d_gene: TRBD2
v_gene: TRBV9
CDR3nt: TGTGCCAGCAGCCCGAGGGTAGGTACTAGCGGGAACTACAATGAGCAGTTCTTC
CDR3aa: CASSPRVGTSGNYNEQFF

abundance: NA
j_gene: TRBJ1-5
d_gene: TRBD1
v_gene: TRBV28
CDR3nt: TGTGCCAGCTCGAGGACAGGGGGATGGAATCAGCCCCAGCATTTT
CDR3aa: CASSRTGGWNQPQHF

abundance: NA
j_gene: TRBJ1-2
d_gene: NA
v_gene: TRBV7-9
CDR3nt: TGTGCCAGCAGCCTAAGCGGGGATATCTACACCTTC
CDR3aa: CASSLSGDIYTF

abundance: once
j_gene: TRBJ2-7
d_gene: NA
v_gene: TRBV29-1
CDR3nt: TGCAGCGTTGAAGATCCGAGACAGGCCCCCTACGAGCAGTACTTC
CDR3aa: CSVEDPRQAPYEQYF

abundance: NA
j_gene: TRBJ2-5
d_gene: NA
v_gene: TRBV19
CDR3nt: TGTGCCAGTATATATCGGAGAAGACCCCGAACCCAAGAGACCCAGTACTTC
CDR3aa: CASIYRRRPRTQETQYF

abundance: NA
j_gene: TRBJ1-3
d_gene: NA
v_gene: TRBV5-1
CDR3nt: TGCGCCAGCAGCTTGAGTCTGAGTGGAAACACCATATATTTT
CDR3aa: CASSLSLSGNTIYF

abundance: NA
j_gene: TRBJ1-2
d_gene: NA
v_gene: TRBV28
CDR3nt: TGTGCCAGCAGTCCCCAGCCCGGGAACTATGGCTACACCTTC
CDR3aa: CASSPQPGNYGYTF

abundance: NA
j_gene: TRBJ1-2
d_gene: NA
v_gene: TRBV5-1
CDR3nt: TGCGCCAGCAGCTCCCAAGGGGGCTATGGCTACACCTTC
CDR3aa: CASSSQGGYGYTF

abundance: NA
j_gene: TRBJ2-1
d_gene: NA
v_gene: TRBV2
CDR3nt: TGTGCCAGCAGTGTAGCCCATGAGCAGTTCTTC
CDR3aa: CASSVAHEQFF

abundance: NA
j_gene: TRBJ2-1
d_gene: TRBD2
v_gene: TRBV5-8
CDR3nt: TGTGCCAGCAGCTTGGCCCTCGGACTAGCGGGCTTAAATGAGCAGTTCTTC
CDR3aa: CASSLALGLAGLNEQFF

abundance: NA
j_gene: TRBJ2-2
d_gene: NA
v_gene: TRBV6-4
CDR3nt: TGTGCCAGCAGTGACTTACCTGGCGGGGAGCTGTTTTTT
CDR3aa: CASSDLPGGELFF

abundance: once
j_gene: TRBJ1-1
d_gene: NA
v_gene: TRBV7-2
CDR3nt: TGTGCCAGCCCGAACCTCGACAGGTTCGTTGAGAACACTGAAGCTTTCTTT
CDR3aa: CASPNLDRFVENTEAFF

abundance: NA
j_gene: TRBJ1-2
d_gene: NA
v_gene: TRBV19
CDR3nt: TGTGCCAGTAGTATAGTTTACGGAGGTGCCGAGGGTGGCTACACCTTC
CDR3aa: CASSIVYGGAEGGYTF

abundance: NA
j_gene: TRBJ1-2
d_gene: TRBD1
v_gene: TRBV4-1
CDR3nt: TGCGCCAGCAGCCAAGGACTGGGACAGGGACAATATGGCTACACCTTC
CDR3aa: CASSQGLGQGQYGYTF

abundance: NA
j_gene: TRBJ2-7
d_gene: NA
v_gene: TRBV23-1
CDR3nt: TGCGCCAGCAGTCGGCTGGGACCTACCTACGAGCAGTACTTC
CDR3aa: CASSRLGPTYEQYF

abundance: NA
j_gene: TRBJ2-7
d_gene: NA
v_gene: TRBV5-1
CDR3nt: TGCGCCAGCAGCTTGGCCGTTGGGAGGTCGTACGAGCAGTACTTC
CDR3aa: CASSLAVGRSYEQYF

abundance: NA
j_gene: TRBJ2-2
d_gene: TRBD1
v_gene: TRBV14
CDR3nt: TGTGCCAGCAGCCCTTACGACAGGGGAGTCAGCGGGGAGCTGTTTTTT
CDR3aa: CASSPYDRGVSGELFF

abundance: NA
j_gene: TRBJ2-4
d_gene: TRBD2
v_gene: TRBV7-2
CDR3nt: TGTGCCAGCAGCTTAGCGACGACTAGCGGGGGCCAGTACTTC
CDR3aa: CASSLATTSGGQYF

abundance: NA
j_gene: TRBJ1-5
d_gene: NA
v_gene: TRBV6-5
CDR3nt: TGTGCCAGCAGACCCAGGGATAGTCAGCCCCAGCATTTT
CDR3aa: CASRPRDSQPQHF

abundance: once
j_gene: TRBJ1-6
d_gene: TRBD1
v_gene: TRBV5-4
CDR3nt: TGTGCCAGCAGCGCCGGACAGGGGTATTCACCCCTCCACTTT
CDR3aa: CASSAGQGYSPLHF

abundance: NA
j_gene: TRBJ1-1
d_gene: NA
v_gene: TRBV28
CDR3nt: TGTGCCAGCAGCACACCCTTCAGGACTGAAGCTTTCTTT
CDR3aa: CASSTPFRTEAFF

abundance: NA
j_gene: TRBJ2-5
d_gene: NA
v_gene: TRBV6-1
CDR3nt: TGTGCCAGCAGTGAAGAGAACAGAGACCAAGAGACCCAGTACTTC
CDR3aa: CASSEENRDQETQYF

abundance: NA
j_gene: TRBJ1-3
d_gene: NA
v_gene: TRBV9
CDR3nt: TGTGCCAGCAGTCATGGGGGCACCGGAAACACCATATATTTT
CDR3aa: CASSHGGTGNTIYF

abundance: NA
j_gene: TRBJ1-5
d_gene: NA
v_gene: TRBV28
CDR3nt: TGTGCCAGCAGTTTGCCAGGACGGTTATATCAGCCCCAGCATTTT
CDR3aa: CASSLPGRLYQPQHF

abundance: NA
j_gene: TRBJ2-7
d_gene: NA
v_gene: TRBV6-5
CDR3nt: TGTGCCAGCAGTTACACTTCGGCTCCGGACGGGCAGTACTTC
CDR3aa: CASSYTSAPDGQYF

abundance: few
j_gene: TRBJ1-2
d_gene: NA
v_gene: TRBV5-1
CDR3nt: TGCGCCAGCAGCTTGGGGCAGGGGAGCCATGGCTACACCTTC
CDR3aa: CASSLGQGSHGYTF

abundance: NA
j_gene: TRBJ2-1
d_gene: TRBD2
v_gene: TRBV25-1
CDR3nt: TGTGCCAGCAGTTATGTGGGAGCTAGCGGGAGTGGGGGAAATGAGCAGTTCTTC
CDR3aa: CASSYVGASGSGGNEQFF

abundance: once
j_gene: TRBJ1-1
d_gene: TRBD1
v_gene: TRBV7-9
CDR3nt: TGTGCCAGCAGCTTAGGGGGACAGTCTTTTGAAGCTTTCTTT
CDR3aa: CASSLGGQSFEAFF

abundance: NA
j_gene: TRBJ1-6
d_gene: NA
v_gene: TRBV10-2
CDR3nt: TGCGCCAGCAGTATCTCCTATAATTCACCCCTCCACTTT
CDR3aa: CASSISYNSPLHF

abundance: NA
j_gene: TRBJ2-5
d_gene: TRBD2
v_gene: TRBV5-4
CDR3nt: TGTGCCAGCAGCTTGGGTGGGGCTAGCGGCGAGACCCAGTACTTC
CDR3aa: CASSLGGASGETQYF

abundance: NA
j_gene: TRBJ1-2
d_gene: TRBD1
v_gene: TRBV10-3
CDR3nt: TGTGCCATCAGTGAGGACAGGGTTAAAGGCTACACCTTC
CDR3aa: CAISEDRVKGYTF

abundance: NA
j_gene: TRBJ1-2
d_gene: TRBD1
v_gene: TRBV10-1
CDR3nt: TGCGCCAGGAGTGCAGCGCGGACAGGGATGGGCTACACCTTC
CDR3aa: CARSAARTGMGYTF

abundance: NA
j_gene: TRBJ1-2
d_gene: NA
v_gene: TRBV14
CDR3nt: TGTGCCAGCAGCCAAGTTGGGGCGGCGGTAAACTATGGCTACACCTTC
CDR3aa: CASSQVGAAVNYGYTF